Presented here are 20 T cell receptor beta chains from one specimen sequenced in a study of graft-versus-host responses after intestinal transplantation. For these receptors, no antigen is known. Generated by immunoSEQ multiplex PCR, the TCRdb table keeps only in-frame clones and is missing some. The table has 85,000 to 90,000 clones, under 90% seen once. Source: unstimulated CD4+ T cells sorted from spleen or lymph node cells, taken before intestinal transplant. These TCRs come from a human donor who received an intestinal transplant.

CDR3 in DNA: TGCGCCAGCAGCTTGAAGGGGATCACAATCTACGAGCAGTACTTC. This encodes CASSLKGITIYEQYF. The rearrangement uses TRBV5-1 and TRBJ2-7; tentatively, D is TRBD1 (5 bases). Germline values: CDR1 SGHRS, CDR2 YFSETQ. The CDR3 runs 15 residues. V lost 1 base to trimming and J lost 3 bases, with 14 bases between them.

The V gene is TRBV11-2, the J gene TRBJ2-5; 9 nucleotides align to TRBD2. Germline V gene data show CDR1 as SGHAT and CDR2 as FQNNGV. This CDR3 has 15 amino acids. The V gene end was trimmed by 1 base and the J gene end by 7 bases; junction bases not matched to a gene: 7. DNA of the CDR3: TGTGCCAGCAGCTTAGGGGTAGCGGGGGCCCTGACCCAGTACTTC. Translation gives CASSLGVAGALTQYF.

V usage is TRBV18 and J usage is TRBJ1-3, with a tentative D call TRBD1 (5 bases). Trimming left V 1 base short and J 0 bases short, with 10 bases between. Germline assignment: CDR1 KGHSH and CDR2 LQKENI. The CDR3 is 16 residues long. CDR3 in amino acids: CASSPLRQGSGNTIYF. DNA for the CDR3: TGTGCCAGCTCACCACTGAGGCAGGGCTCTGGAAACACCATATATTTT.

The rearrangement uses TRBV5-1 and TRBJ2-3; tentatively, D is TRBD1 (5 bases). V was shortened by 0 bases and J by 4 bases, with 12 bases between the two germline ends. The germline V gene has CDR1 SGHRS and CDR2 YFSETQ. The CDR3 consists of 15 residues. CDR3 DNA sequence: TGCGCCAGCAGCTTGGAGGTAGGGGCGGCAGATACGCAGTATTTT. It specifies CASSLEVGAADTQYF. The full variable domain, rest sourced from reference TRBV5-1 and TRBJ2-3, is KAGVTQTPRYLIKTRGQQVTLSCSPISGHRSVSWYQQTPGQGLQFLFEYFSETQRNKGNFPGRFSGRQFSNSRSEMNVSTLELGDSALYLCASSLEVGAADTQYFGPGTRLTVL.

As regards this clone: Other DNA sequences from this sample encode an identical CDR3 as well. The genes are TRBV6-1 and TRBJ1-1; D not certain. CDR3 length: 14 residues. CDR1 is MNHNS, CDR2 SASEGT, per germline. Trimming took off 1 base at V and 5 bases at J, with 11 bases between the two ends. CDR3 protein: CASSEDPGSTEAFF. CDR3 DNA: TGTGCCAGCAGTGAAGACCCGGGTAGTACTGAAGCTTTCTTT.

This rearrangement joins TRBV5-1 to TRBJ2-7, with D maybe TRBD2 (6 bases). The CDR3 runs 14 residues. V lost 5 bases and J 5 bases, leaving 17 bases between the germline ends. Looked up from germline, CDR1 is SGHRS and CDR2 is YFSETQ. CDR3 coding DNA: TGCGCCAGCAGTACCACAACTACTAGCCACGAGCAGTACTTC. It is translated as CASSTTTTSHEQYF.

The V and J genes are TRBV7-8 and TRBJ2-1; 7 nucleotides agree with TRBD1. V lost 5 bases, J lost 3 bases, and 19 bases stayed unmatched. This CDR3 is 19 amino acids long. Germline CDR1 SGHVS, CDR2 FQNEAQ. The DNA for the CDR3 is TGTGCCAGCAGCCCCTACAGACAGGGCCTAGGATTTGGCTACAATGAGCAGTTCTTC. Translation gives CASSPYRQGLGFGYNEQFF.

The table lists this clone with a few counts. The chain combines TRBV28 with TRBJ1-2, with unresolved D. The CDR3 spans 13 residues. In germline, CDR1 is MDHEN, CDR2 SYDVKM. V lost 3 bases and J 1 base, leaving 6 bases between the germline ends. The CDR3 region has the DNA TGTGCCAGCAGTTTTGGCAATAACTATGGCTACACCTTC. Its protein product is CASSFGNNYGYTF.

V and J are TRBV2 and TRBJ1-5; possibly TRBD1 for D (5 bases). V dropped 2 bases and J dropped 9 bases, with 14 bases sitting between them. CDR1 and CDR2 from the germline V gene are SNHLY and FYNNEI. The length of the CDR3 is 14 residues. Here the CDR3 DNA reads TGTGCCAGCAGTGAAAACCTTGGGGGGTGGCCCCAGCATTTT. Amino acid sequence: CASSENLGGWPQHF.

This chain links TRBV29-1 with TRBJ1-1; D unclear. Trimming stripped 4 bases from V and 1 base from J, with 13 bases between. Germline lookup yields CDR1 SQVTM and CDR2 ANQGSEA. The CDR3 is 14 residues long. The CDR3 region has the DNA TGCAGCGTTGTGCGGCAGTCGGGGAACACTGAAGCTTTCTTT. This gives the protein CSVVRQSGNTEAFF.

The chain recombines TRBV5-6 with TRBJ2-3; D remains ambiguous. The CDR3 is made up of 14 amino acids. The V end was cut by 7 bases, the J end by 2 bases, with 14 bases between. Germline-derived CDR1 and CDR2 are SGHDT and YYEEEE. For the CDR3, the DNA is TGTGCCAGCTCCAGGTCGCTAATCACAGATACGCAGTATTTT. This translates into CASSRSLITDTQYF.

The chain employs TRBV10-3 and TRBJ2-1; D possibly corresponds to TRBD2 (7 bases). The CDR3 runs 12 residues. V lost 11 bases and J lost 3, with 11 bases in between. Germline CDR1 is ENHRY and CDR2 is SYGVKD. The CDR3 here is CAGGADYNEQFF. The CDR3 region has the DNA TGTGCCGGGGGGGCAGACTACAATGAGCAGTTCTTC.

The gene calls are TRBV29-1 and TRBJ1-4; 8 positions match TRBD1. After removal of 2 bases from V and 3 bases from J, the junction contained 5 bases not matched to a gene. The CDR3 is 15 residues long. CDR1 and CDR2 (germline): SQVTM, ANQGSEA. The CDR3 sequence: CSVERQQGANEKLFF. CDR3 coding DNA: TGCAGCGTTGAAAGACAACAGGGGGCTAATGAAAAACTGTTTTTT.

This sequence joins TRBV11-2 and TRBJ2-1; possibly TRBD1 for D (6 bases). The CDR3 sequence is 14 residues long. Germline V lookup: CDR1 SGHAT, CDR2 FQNNGV. The germline V and J ends were trimmed by 6 bases and 7 bases, with 16 bases remaining between them. The CDR3 here is CASSYSSQGNEQFF. CDR3 nucleotides: TGTGCCAGCAGTTACTCCTCACAGGGAAATGAGCAGTTCTTC. Supplemented by reference TRBV11-2 and TRBJ2-1, the full variable domain reads EAGVAQSPRYKIIEKRQSVAFWCNPISGHATLYWYQQILGQGPKLLIQFQNNGVVDDSQLPKDRFSAERLKGVDSTLKIQPAKLEDSAVYLCASSYSSQGNEQFFGPGTRLTVL.

V and J are TRBV11-2 and TRBJ1-4; D remains ambiguous. Between the trimmed V and J ends, which lost 5 bases and 1 base, there was a span of 8 bases. CDR1 and CDR2 from the germline V gene are SGHAT and FQNNGV. The length of the CDR3 is 14 residues. The CDR3: CASSGGRTNEKLFF. In DNA form, the CDR3 reads TGTGCCAGCAGCGGCGGGAGAACTAATGAAAAACTGTTTTTT.

The chain combines TRBV14 with TRBJ1-1, with D unclear. This CDR3 spans 13 amino acids. Germline V gene data show CDR1 as SGHDN and CDR2 as FVKESK. V shed 4 bases and J shed 0 bases, with 6 bases lying between them. CDR3 nucleotides: TGTGCCAGCAGCCCCTCTATGAACACTGAAGCTTTCTTT. This encodes CASSPSMNTEAFF.

The chain carries TRBV9 and TRBJ2-1; no clear D. Germline-derived CDR1 and CDR2 are SGDLS and YYNGEE. V was shortened by 3 bases and J by 0 bases, with 7 bases between the two germline ends. CDR3 size: 14 residues. DNA of the CDR3: TGTGCCAGCAGCGCATATAGCTCCTACAATGAGCAGTTCTTC. Translated: CASSAYSSYNEQFF.

This clone occurred a few times. CDR3 nucleotides: TGTGCCAGCAGCTTGGTGGGTGGCCCGGGGGACGAGCAGTACTTC. Translation gives CASSLVGGPGDEQYF. The chain recombines TRBV5-6 with TRBJ2-7; tentatively, D is TRBD2 (6 bases). Per the germline V gene, CDR1 is SGHDT and CDR2 is YYEEEE. The CDR3 has 15 residues. Deletions cut 0 bases from V and 5 bases from J, with 15 bases between.

V and J are TRBV7-9 and TRBJ2-1, with TRBD2 identical over 8 bases. Per the germline V gene, CDR1 is SEHNR and CDR2 is FQNEAQ (reference sequence). This CDR3 has 18 amino acids. V gave up 3 bases and J gave up 3 bases; unmatched junction bases: 13. In DNA, the CDR3 is TGTGCCAGCAGCTTTAGGGGATTGACTAGCGACCTCTACAATGAGCAGTTCTTC. Amino acids: CASSFRGLTSDLYNEQFF.

The gene calls are TRBV6-4 and TRBJ2-5; 10 nucleotides align to TRBD2. The germline gives CDR1 MRHNA, CDR2 SNTAGT. The V and J ends lost 2 bases and 11 bases, in that order; junction bases with no gene match: 8. CDR3 length: 14 amino acids. The CDR3 here is CASSDEVAGGPQYF. CDR3 nucleotide sequence: TGTGCCAGCAGTGACGAGGTAGCGGGGGGCCCGCAGTACTTC.